Each of the 21 T cell receptor beta chains below was sequenced from the same sample in a study of vaccination effects on CD4 cells after COVID-19 (dated 2022 in TCRdb). The library came from the immunoSEQ multiplex PCR assay. TCRdb retrieved this table from immuneACCESS and kept in-frame rearrangements only. Not all clones are present; in checked studies, unresolved V genes account for under half, and no reason is known for the remainder. Recorded for this sample are some 77,000 clones; roughly 78% of them occurred a single time. The leading ten clones occupy roughly 4% of the sample. Their antigen targets remain unknown. In the ViraFEST assay, PBMC were stimulated with viral peptide pools, and antigen-specific CD4+ T cell clonotypes were then identified by expansion using TCR sequencing. After more than 9 days of culture, CD4+ T cells were isolated with the EasySep CD4+ T cell isolation kit. Healthy vaccine recipients had no prior SARS-CoV-2 infection, confirmed by negative nucleocapsid antibodies before and after vaccination.

Material: CD4+ T cells from PBMCs cultured with HCoV-OC43 spike peptides, obtained before COVID-19 vaccination. The cell subset or site label of this sample denotes: HCoV-OC43 spike overlapping peptide pool stimulation. The receptors come from a human donor who received a COVID-19 vaccine.

V gene TRBV4-1 combines with J gene TRBJ2-2, with 9 bases that match TRBD2. The length of the CDR3 is 14 residues. Germline CDR1 is MGHRA and CDR2 is YSYEKL. V gave up 8 bases and J gave up 1 base; unmatched junction bases: 2. The CDR3 spells CASRLAENTGELFF. CDR3 sequence (DNA): TGCGCCAGCCGACTAGCGGAGAACACCGGGGAGCTGTTTTTT.

The rearrangement links TRBV7-9 to TRBJ2-1; no clear D. Trimming removed 3 bases from V and 3 bases from J, with 6 bases in between. The CDR3 spans 13 residues. The germline gives CDR1 SEHNR, CDR2 FQNEAQ (reference sequence). As DNA, the CDR3 is TGTGCCAGCAGCTTTACCATCTACAATGAGCAGTTCTTC. Translation gives CASSFTIYNEQFF.

This chain connects TRBV27 to TRBJ1-4; 8 bases fit TRBD1. Per the germline V gene, CDR1 is MNHEY and CDR2 is SMNVEV (reference sequence). After removal of 4 bases from V and 7 bases from J, the junction contained 8 bases not matched to a gene. The CDR3 has 15 amino acids. CDR3 sequence: CASSSRTGMAEKLFF. The CDR3 bases are TGTGCCAGCAGTTCCCGGACAGGGATGGCTGAAAAACTGTTTTTT.

The V gene is TRBV5-6, the J gene TRBJ2-3; no reliable D call. Trimming pared 3 bases from V and 0 bases from J, leaving 11 bases between. This CDR3 region has 15 residues. CDR1 and CDR2 from the germline V gene are SGHDT and YYEEEE. The DNA for the CDR3 is TGTGCCAGCAGCTACTTGATAACTAGCACAGATACGCAGTATTTT. This gives the protein CASSYLITSTDTQYF.

This chain links TRBV9 with TRBJ2-3; D uncertain. This CDR3 region has 11 residues. Germline-derived CDR1 and CDR2 are SGDLS and YYNGEE. Deletions cut 4 bases from V and 5 bases from J, with 5 bases between. CDR3 DNA: TGTGCCAGCAGCTCCCGAGATACGCAGTATTTT. As protein: CASSSRDTQYF.

The rearrangement uses TRBV7-2 and TRBJ2-1; D ambiguous. CDR3 size: 13 residues. In germline, CDR1 is SGHTA, CDR2 FQGNSA. V lost 5 bases and J 7 bases, leaving 12 bases between the germline ends. This CDR3 is CASSARLRNEQFF. CDR3 coding DNA: TGTGCCAGCAGCGCACGCCTTAGGAATGAGCAGTTCTTC.

Only a few counts were recorded for this clone. The chain joins TRBV28 to TRBJ1-6; D unclear. Looked up from germline, CDR1 is MDHEN and CDR2 is SYDVKM. Trimming pared 8 bases from V and 0 bases from J, leaving 5 bases between. This CDR3 is built from 13 residues. This chain's CDR3 is CASGRSYNSPLHF. The CDR3 coding sequence is TGTGCCAGCGGGCGCTCCTATAATTCACCCCTCCACTTT.

This chain connects TRBV10-2 to TRBJ2-1; 7 positions agree with TRBD1. The CDR3 has 17 residues. Trimming took 3 bases from V and 2 from J; bases not matched to a gene: 10. Germline lookup yields CDR1 WSHSY and CDR2 SAAADI. The chain's CDR3 is CASSDSRHRGAYNEQFF. The CDR3 DNA reads TGCGCCAGCAGTGACTCCCGTCACAGGGGTGCCTACAATGAGCAGTTCTTC.

The chain recombines TRBV7-8 with TRBJ2-7; D might be TRBD1 (5 bases). V lost 5 bases and J lost 5, with 19 bases in between. CDR1 is SGHVS, CDR2 FQNEAQ, per germline. This CDR3 comprises 15 residues. This CDR3 is CASSHLRQGPHEQYV. CDR3 nucleotides: TGTGCCAGCAGCCACCTCCGTCAGGGCCCCCACGAGCAGTACGTC.

The chain is built from TRBV29-1 and TRBJ2-6; 7 bases are shared with TRBD1. The CDR3 is made up of 17 amino acids. CDR1 and CDR2 (germline): SQVTM, ANQGSEA. With V trimmed by 7 bases and J by 0 bases, 12 bases remained unmatched. CDR3 in amino acids: CSAREQGSLSGANVLTF. CDR3 coding DNA: TGCAGCGCCAGGGAACAGGGGTCCCTCTCTGGGGCCAACGTCCTGACTTTC.

The V call is TRBV5-1, the J call TRBJ1-3; D not resolved. CDR1 SGHRS and CDR2 YFSETQ come from the germline V gene. V was trimmed by 4 bases and J by 0 bases, leaving 11 bases between them. The CDR3 runs 15 residues. CDR3 amino acids: CASSKDVSSGNTIYF. DNA for the CDR3: TGCGCCAGCAGCAAGGACGTGAGCTCTGGAAACACCATATATTTT.

This clone was picked up a small number of times. This chain uses TRBV7-9 with TRBJ1-4; the D is unclear. The CDR3 totals 15 residues. CDR1 is SEHNR, CDR2 FQNEAQ, per germline (reference sequence). The V and J ends lost 1 base and 5 bases respectively, with 11 bases between them. The DNA of the CDR3 is TGTGCCAGCAGCTTAGATGGGGTGGCCAATGAAAAACTGTTTTTT. Protein product: CASSLDGVANEKLFF.

CDR3 loop: CALRGTGGSYEQYV. CDR3 bases: TGTGCCCTCCGGGGGACAGGGGGCTCCTACGAGCAGTACGTC. The J gene is TRBJ2-7, the V gene TRBV6-7, with 11 bases that match TRBD1. TRBV6-7 counts as an open reading frame of uncertain function. CDR3 length: 14 amino acids. V lost 11 bases, J lost 0 bases, and 6 bases stayed unmatched.

This clone was seen only a few times. The chain combines TRBV5-1 with TRBJ2-7, with TRBD1 matching 12 bases. CDR3 length: 15 amino acids. Trimming cost V 4 bases and J 4 bases; bases outside gene matches: 6. The V gene's germline CDR1 is SGHRS and CDR2 YFSETQ. The CDR3 protein is CASSVGTGGFYEQYV. CDR3 DNA sequence: TGCGCCAGCAGCGTCGGGACAGGGGGCTTTTACGAGCAGTACGTC.

V and J are TRBV7-3 and TRBJ1-1; TRBD1 is a possible D gene (6 bases). The germline V and J ends were trimmed by 5 bases and 2 bases, with 18 bases remaining between them. CDR3 size: 16 residues. Germline V gene data show CDR1 as SGHTA and CDR2 as FQGTGA. The CDR3 region is CASSPLGAKINTEAFF. In DNA form, the CDR3 reads TGTGCCAGCAGCCCTTTGGGGGCCAAAATTAACACTGAAGCTTTCTTT.

The chain employs TRBV24-1 and TRBJ1-1, with 9 bases that match TRBD1. Germline lookup yields CDR1 KGHDR and CDR2 SFDVKD. The CDR3 totals 14 residues. Trimming cost V 7 bases and J 1 base; bases outside gene matches: 3. CDR3 nucleotide sequence: TGTGCCACCAGACAGGGGGCAGAGAACACTGAAGCTTTCTTT. Protein: CATRQGAENTEAFF.

CDR3 residues: CASSNRDRGLYGYTF. The CDR3 region has the DNA TGTGCCAGTAGTAACCGGGACAGGGGACTCTATGGCTACACCTTC. The J gene is TRBJ1-2, the V gene TRBV19; 10 bases are shared with TRBD1. Looked up from germline, CDR1 is LNHDA and CDR2 is SQIVND (reference sequence). The CDR3 has 15 amino acids. V lost 4 bases and J lost 4; bases outside the gene matches: 6.

This clone turned up a few times. The chain's CDR3 is CASSEFGQGNNSPLHF. The CDR3 DNA reads as TGTGCCAGCAGTGAATTCGGACAGGGTAATAATTCACCCCTCCACTTT. This sequence joins TRBV2 and TRBJ1-6, with 8 bases aligning to TRBD1. The CDR3 has 16 residues. From germline, CDR1 is SNHLY and CDR2 FYNNEI. V lost 2 bases to trimming and J lost 5 bases; unmatched junction nucleotides: 5.

The chain has TRBV5-8 and TRBJ2-3, with 10 bases aligning to TRBD1. The CDR3 consists of 16 residues. Germline CDR1 is SGHTS and CDR2 is YDEGEE. V lost 4 bases, J lost 0 bases, and 5 bases stayed unmatched. Here the CDR3 DNA reads TGTGCCAGCAGCAAGGGGACAGGGGAAAGCACAGATACGCAGTATTTT. Translating gives CASSKGTGESTDTQYF.

The rearrangement joins TRBV27 to TRBJ2-5; D remains ambiguous. CDR3 size: 14 residues. Germline values: CDR1 MNHEY, CDR2 SMNVEV (reference sequence). V was trimmed by 3 bases and J by 2 bases, leaving 10 bases between them. This chain's CDR3 is CASSFVATQETQYF. The CDR3 bases are TGTGCCAGCAGTTTTGTGGCAACTCAAGAGACCCAGTACTTC.

V gene TRBV12-5 combines with J gene TRBJ1-5; D possibly corresponds to TRBD1 (5 bases). This CDR3 contains 13 residues. The germline V and J ends were trimmed by 6 bases and 9 bases, with 15 bases remaining between them. Looked up from germline, CDR1 is LGHNT and CDR2 is FRNRAP. The CDR3 sequence: CASGPRELRPQHF. In DNA, the CDR3 is TGTGCTAGTGGCCCCAGGGAGTTACGGCCCCAGCATTTT.